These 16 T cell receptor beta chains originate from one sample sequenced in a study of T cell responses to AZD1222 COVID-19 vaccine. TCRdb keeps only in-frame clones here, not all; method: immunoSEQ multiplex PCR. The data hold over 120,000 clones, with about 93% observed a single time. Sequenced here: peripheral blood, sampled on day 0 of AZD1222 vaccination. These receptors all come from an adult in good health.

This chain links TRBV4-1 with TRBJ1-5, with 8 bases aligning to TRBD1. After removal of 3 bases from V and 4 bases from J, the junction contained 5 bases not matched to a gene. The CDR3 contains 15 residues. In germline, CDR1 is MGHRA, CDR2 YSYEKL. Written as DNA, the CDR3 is TGCGCCAGCAGCCACCGGACAGGGACAAATCAGCCCCAGCATTTT. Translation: CASSHRTGTNQPQHF.

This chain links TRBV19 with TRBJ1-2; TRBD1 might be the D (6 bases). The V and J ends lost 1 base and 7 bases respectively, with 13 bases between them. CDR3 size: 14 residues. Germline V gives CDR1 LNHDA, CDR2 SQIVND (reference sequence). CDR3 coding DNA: TGTGCCAGTAGTATAGGGTACAGGGCTCGTGGCTACACCTTC. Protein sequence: CASSIGYRARGYTF.

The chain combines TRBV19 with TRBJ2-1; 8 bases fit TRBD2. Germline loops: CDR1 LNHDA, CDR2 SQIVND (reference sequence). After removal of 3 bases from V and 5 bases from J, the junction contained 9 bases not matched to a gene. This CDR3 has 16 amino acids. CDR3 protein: CASSIHGGERDNEQFF. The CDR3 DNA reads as TGTGCCAGTAGTATTCACGGGGGGGAACGGGACAATGAGCAGTTCTTC.

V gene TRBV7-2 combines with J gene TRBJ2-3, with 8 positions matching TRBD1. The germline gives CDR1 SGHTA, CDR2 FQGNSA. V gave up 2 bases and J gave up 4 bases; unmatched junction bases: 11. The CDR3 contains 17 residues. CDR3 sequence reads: CASSLIGPGQGPDTQYF. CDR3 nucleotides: TGTGCCAGCAGCTTAATCGGCCCCGGACAGGGCCCAGATACGCAGTATTTT.

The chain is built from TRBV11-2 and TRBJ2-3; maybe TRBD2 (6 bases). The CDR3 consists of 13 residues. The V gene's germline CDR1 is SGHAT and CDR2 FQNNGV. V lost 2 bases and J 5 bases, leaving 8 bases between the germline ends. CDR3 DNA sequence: TGTGCCAGCAGCTTACCGGGAGTAGATACGCAGTATTTT. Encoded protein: CASSLPGVDTQYF.

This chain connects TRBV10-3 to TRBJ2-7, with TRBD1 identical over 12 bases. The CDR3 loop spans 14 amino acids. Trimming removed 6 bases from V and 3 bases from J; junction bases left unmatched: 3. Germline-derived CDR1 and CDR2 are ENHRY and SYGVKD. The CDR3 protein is CAISRDRGLYEQYF. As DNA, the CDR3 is TGTGCCATCAGCCGGGACAGGGGGCTCTACGAGCAGTACTTC.

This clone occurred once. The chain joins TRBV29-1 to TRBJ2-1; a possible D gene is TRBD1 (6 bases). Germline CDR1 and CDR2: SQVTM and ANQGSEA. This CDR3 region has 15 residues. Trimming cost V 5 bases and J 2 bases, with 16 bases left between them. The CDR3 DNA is TGCAGCGTTTTGGGGATAGGGGGAACCTACAATGAGCAGTTCTTC. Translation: CSVLGIGGTYNEQFF.

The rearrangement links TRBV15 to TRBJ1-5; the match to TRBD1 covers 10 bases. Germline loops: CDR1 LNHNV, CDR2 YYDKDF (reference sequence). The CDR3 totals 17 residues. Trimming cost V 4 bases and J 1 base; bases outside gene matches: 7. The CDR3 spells CATSTWDRGLSNQPQHF. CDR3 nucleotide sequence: TGTGCCACCAGCACATGGGACAGGGGATTGAGCAATCAGCCCCAGCATTTT.

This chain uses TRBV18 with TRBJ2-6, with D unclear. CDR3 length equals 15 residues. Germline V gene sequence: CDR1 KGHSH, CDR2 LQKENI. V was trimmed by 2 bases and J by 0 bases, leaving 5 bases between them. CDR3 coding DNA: TGTGCCAGCTCACCAGGGATCTCTGGGGCCAACGTCCTGACTTTC. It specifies CASSPGISGANVLTF.

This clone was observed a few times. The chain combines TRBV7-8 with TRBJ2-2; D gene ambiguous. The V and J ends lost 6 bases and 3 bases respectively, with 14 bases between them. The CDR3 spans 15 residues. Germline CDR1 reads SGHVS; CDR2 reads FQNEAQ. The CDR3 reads CASRQYAGDTGELFF. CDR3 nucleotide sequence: TGTGCCAGCAGACAATATGCTGGGGACACCGGGGAGCTGTTTTTT.

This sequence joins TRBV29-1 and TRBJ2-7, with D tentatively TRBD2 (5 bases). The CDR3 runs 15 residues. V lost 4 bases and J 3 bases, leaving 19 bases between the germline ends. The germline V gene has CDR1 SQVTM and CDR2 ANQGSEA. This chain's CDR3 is CSVGPRLAENYEQYF. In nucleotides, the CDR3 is TGCAGCGTTGGCCCTCGCCTAGCAGAAAACTACGAGCAGTACTTC.

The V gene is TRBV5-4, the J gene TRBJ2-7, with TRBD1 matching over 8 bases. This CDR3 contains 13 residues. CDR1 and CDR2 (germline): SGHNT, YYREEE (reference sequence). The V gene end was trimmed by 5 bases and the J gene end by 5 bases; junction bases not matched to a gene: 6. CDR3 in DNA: TGTGCCAGCAGTCTACAGGGGGTTAACGAGCAGTACTTC. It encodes CASSLQGVNEQYF. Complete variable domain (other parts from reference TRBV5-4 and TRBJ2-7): ETGVTQSPTHLIKTRGQQVTLRCSSQSGHNTVSWYQQALGQGPQFIFQYYREEENGRGNFPPRFSGLQFPNYSSELNVNALELDDSALYLCASSLQGVNEQYFGPGTRLTVT.

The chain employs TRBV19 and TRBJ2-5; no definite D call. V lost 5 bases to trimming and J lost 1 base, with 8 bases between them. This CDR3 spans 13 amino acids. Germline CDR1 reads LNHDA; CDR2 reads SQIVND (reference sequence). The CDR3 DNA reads TGTGCCAGTAGTGTACAAGTCCAAGAGACCCAGTACTTC. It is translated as CASSVQVQETQYF.

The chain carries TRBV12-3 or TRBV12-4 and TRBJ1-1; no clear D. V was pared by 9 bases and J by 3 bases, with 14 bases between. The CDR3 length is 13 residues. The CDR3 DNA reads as TGTGCCAGTTATAACCGGTGGGACACTGAAGCTTTCTTT. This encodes CASYNRWDTEAFF.

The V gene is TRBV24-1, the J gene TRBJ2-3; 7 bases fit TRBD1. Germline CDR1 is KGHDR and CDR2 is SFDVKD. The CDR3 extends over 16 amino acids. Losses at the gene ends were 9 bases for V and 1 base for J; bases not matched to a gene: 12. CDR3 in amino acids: CATQGRGREGTDTQYF. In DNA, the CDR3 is TGTGCCACCCAAGGTAGGGGGCGTGAAGGCACAGATACGCAGTATTTT.

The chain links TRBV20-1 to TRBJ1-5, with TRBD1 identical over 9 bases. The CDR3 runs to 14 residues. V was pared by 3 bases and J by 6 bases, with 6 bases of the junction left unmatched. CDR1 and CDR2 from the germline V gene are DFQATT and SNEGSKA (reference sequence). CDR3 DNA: TGCAGTGCTAGTGTACAGGGGGCGCCTCAGCCCCAGCATTTT. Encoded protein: CSASVQGAPQPQHF.